The sequence of this T cell receptor beta chain was determined in a study of T cell responses to AZD1222 COVID-19 vaccine. To note about this clone: Its antigen is not identified.

Measured with immunoSEQ multiplex PCR; TCRdb has only the in-frame clones, and not every one. The sample holds some 130,000 clones, approximately 92% seen once. Regarding the study as a whole: Nearly half of spike-specific TCRs reportedly target unmutated variant regions. Spike-specific TCR breadth and depth both grew after two AZD1222 doses. Vaccine-related CD4 TCRs covered spike, predominating at 160-218 and 743-854.

V was pared by 4 bases and J by 6 bases, with 10 bases between. The CDR3 covers 12 residues. The germline V gene encodes CDR1 SGHDT and CDR2 YYEEEE. Second-dose schedules of about 4 or about 12 weeks were combined. This TCR derives from an adult who received the AZD1222 COVID-19 vaccine. Sequenced material: peripheral blood, taken 28 days after the second AZD1222 dose. The chain employs TRBV5-6 and TRBJ1-1, with a tentative D call TRBD1 (6 bases). The CDR3 spells CASSRRGPEAFF. CDR3 DNA sequence: TGTGCCAGCAGCAGGCGGGGGCCTGAAGCTTTCTTT.